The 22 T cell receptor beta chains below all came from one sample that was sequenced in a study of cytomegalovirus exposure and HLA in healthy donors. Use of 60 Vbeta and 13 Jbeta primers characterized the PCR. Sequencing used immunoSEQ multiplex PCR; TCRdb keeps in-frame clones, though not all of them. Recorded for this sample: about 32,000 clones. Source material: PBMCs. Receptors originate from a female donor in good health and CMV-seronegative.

CDR3 sequence: CASSQMNTEAFF. The DNA for the CDR3 is TGTGCCAGCAGCCAAATGAACACTGAAGCTTTCTTT. This sequence joins TRBV11-2 and TRBJ1-1; D not resolved. V was cut by 5 bases and J by 0 bases, with 4 bases left in between. The germline gives CDR1 SGHAT, CDR2 FQNNGV. This CDR3 has 12 amino acids.

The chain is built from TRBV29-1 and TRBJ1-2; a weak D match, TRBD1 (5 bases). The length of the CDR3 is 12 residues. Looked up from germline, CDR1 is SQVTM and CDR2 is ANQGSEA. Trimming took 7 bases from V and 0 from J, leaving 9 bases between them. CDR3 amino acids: CSALTANYGYTF. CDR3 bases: TGCAGCGCATTGACAGCTAACTATGGCTACACCTTC.

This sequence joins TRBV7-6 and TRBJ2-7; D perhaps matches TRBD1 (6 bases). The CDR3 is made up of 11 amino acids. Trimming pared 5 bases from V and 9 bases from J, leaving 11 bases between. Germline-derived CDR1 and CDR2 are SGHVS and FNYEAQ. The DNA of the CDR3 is TGTGCCAGCAGCCTTTCGGACAGGCAGTACTTC. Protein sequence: CASSLSDRQYF. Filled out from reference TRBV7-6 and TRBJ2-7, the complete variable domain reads GAGVSQSPRYKVTKRGQDVALRCDPISGHVSLYWYRQALGQGPEFLTYFNYEAQQDKSGLPNDRFSAERPEGSISTLTIQRTEQRDSAMYRCASSLSDRQYFGPGTRLTVT.

The CDR3 DNA follows: TGTGCCAGCAGGGTAGTGGGACAGGGGTTGAATCAGCCCCAGCATTTT. Translation: CASRVVGQGLNQPQHF. The chain employs TRBV27 and TRBJ1-5; TRBD1 agrees at 10 bases. The junction had 9 bases not matched to a gene; V was cut back by 6 bases and J by 4 bases. This CDR3 is built from 16 residues. Germline V gene data show CDR1 as MNHEY and CDR2 as SMNVEV (reference sequence).

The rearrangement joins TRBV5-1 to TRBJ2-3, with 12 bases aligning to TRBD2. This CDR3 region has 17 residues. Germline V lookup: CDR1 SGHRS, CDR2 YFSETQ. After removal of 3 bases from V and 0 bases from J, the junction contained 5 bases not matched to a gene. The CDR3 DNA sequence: TGCGCCAGCAGCTGGACTAGCGGGGCCATCAGCACAGATACGCAGTATTTT. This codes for CASSWTSGAISTDTQYF.

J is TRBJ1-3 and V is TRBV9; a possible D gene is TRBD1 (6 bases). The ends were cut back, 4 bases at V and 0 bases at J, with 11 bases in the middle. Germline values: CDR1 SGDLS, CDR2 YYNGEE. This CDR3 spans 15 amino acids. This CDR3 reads CASSTRDNSGNTIYF. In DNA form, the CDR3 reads TGTGCCAGCAGCACGAGGGACAACTCTGGAAACACCATATATTTT.

The CDR3 is CASSIGRGWSYNEQFF. The CDR3, as DNA: TGTGCCAGTAGTATAGGGCGGGGGTGGTCCTACAATGAGCAGTTCTTC. The chain carries TRBV19 and TRBJ2-1, with 7 nucleotides matching TRBD2. This CDR3 spans 16 amino acids. Germline V gene lookup returns CDR1 LNHDA and CDR2 SQIVND (reference sequence). The V segment lost 1 base and the J segment 1 base; nucleotides outside the gene matches: 4.

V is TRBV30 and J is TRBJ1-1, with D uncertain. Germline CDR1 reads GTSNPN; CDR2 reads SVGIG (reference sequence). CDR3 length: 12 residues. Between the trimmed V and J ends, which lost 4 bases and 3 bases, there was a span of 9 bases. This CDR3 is CAWMRGDTEAFF. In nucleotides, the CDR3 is TGTGCCTGGATGCGAGGAGACACTGAAGCTTTCTTT.

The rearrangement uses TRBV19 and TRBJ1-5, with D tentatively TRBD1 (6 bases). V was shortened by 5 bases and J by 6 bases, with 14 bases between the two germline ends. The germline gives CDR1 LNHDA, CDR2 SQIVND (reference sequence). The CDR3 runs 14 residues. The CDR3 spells CASSGQYVRQPQHF. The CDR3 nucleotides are TGTGCCAGTAGTGGACAGTATGTTCGTCAGCCCCAGCATTTT.

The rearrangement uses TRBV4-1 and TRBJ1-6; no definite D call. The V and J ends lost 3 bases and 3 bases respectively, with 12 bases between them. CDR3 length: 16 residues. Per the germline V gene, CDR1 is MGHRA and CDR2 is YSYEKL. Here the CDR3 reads CASSHGETFYNSPLHF. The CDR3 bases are TGCGCCAGCAGCCATGGGGAGACCTTCTATAATTCACCCCTCCACTTT.

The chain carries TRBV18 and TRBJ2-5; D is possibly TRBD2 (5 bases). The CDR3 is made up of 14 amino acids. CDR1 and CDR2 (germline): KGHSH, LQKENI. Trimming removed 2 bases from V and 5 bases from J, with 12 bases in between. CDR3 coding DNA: TGTGCCAGCTCACCAGTCGGGGTGGGGGAGACCCAGTACTTC. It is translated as CASSPVGVGETQYF.

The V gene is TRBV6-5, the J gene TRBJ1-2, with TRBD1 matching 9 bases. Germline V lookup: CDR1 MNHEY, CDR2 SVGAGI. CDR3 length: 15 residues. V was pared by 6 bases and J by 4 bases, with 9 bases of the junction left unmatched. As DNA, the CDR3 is TGTGCCAGCAGCCTACGCCGGGACAGGGCCTATGGCTACACCTTC. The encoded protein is CASSLRRDRAYGYTF.

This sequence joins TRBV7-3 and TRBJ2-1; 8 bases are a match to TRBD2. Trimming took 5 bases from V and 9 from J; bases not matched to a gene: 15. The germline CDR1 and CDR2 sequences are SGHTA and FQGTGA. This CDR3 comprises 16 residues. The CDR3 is CASSQGGTLRGAEQFF. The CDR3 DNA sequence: TGTGCCAGCAGCCAAGGGGGGACCTTGCGGGGGGCTGAGCAGTTCTTC.

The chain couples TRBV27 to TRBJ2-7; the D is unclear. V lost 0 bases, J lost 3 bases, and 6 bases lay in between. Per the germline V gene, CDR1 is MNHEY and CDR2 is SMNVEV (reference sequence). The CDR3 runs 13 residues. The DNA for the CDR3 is TGTGCCAGCAGTTTATCCGTTCTCTACGAGCAGTACTTC. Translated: CASSLSVLYEQYF.

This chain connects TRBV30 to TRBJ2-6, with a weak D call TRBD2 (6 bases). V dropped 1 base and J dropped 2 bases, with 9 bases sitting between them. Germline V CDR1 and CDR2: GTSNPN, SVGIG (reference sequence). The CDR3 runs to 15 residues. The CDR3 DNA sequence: TGTGCCTGGAGTGATGGGGGGACTGGGGCCAACGTCCTGACTTTC. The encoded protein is CAWSDGGTGANVLTF.

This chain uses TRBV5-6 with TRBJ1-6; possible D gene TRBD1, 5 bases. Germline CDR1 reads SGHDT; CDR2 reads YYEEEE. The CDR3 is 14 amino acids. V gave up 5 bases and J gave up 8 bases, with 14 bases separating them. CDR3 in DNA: TGTGCCAGCAGTCCGGGACGGGAGTATTCACCCCTCCACTTT. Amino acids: CASSPGREYSPLHF.

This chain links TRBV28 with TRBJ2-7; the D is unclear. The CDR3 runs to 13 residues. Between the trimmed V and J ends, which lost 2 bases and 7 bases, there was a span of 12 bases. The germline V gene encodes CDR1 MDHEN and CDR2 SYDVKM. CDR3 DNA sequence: TGTGCCAGCAGTTTAACCTCCGACGGGGAGCAGTACTTC. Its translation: CASSLTSDGEQYF.

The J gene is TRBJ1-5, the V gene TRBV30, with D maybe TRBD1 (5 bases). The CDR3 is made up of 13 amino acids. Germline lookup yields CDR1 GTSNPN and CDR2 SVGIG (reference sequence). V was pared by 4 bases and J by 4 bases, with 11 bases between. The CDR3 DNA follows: TGTGCCTGGAACCGGGGGGGGAATCAGCCCCAGCATTTT. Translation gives CAWNRGGNQPQHF.

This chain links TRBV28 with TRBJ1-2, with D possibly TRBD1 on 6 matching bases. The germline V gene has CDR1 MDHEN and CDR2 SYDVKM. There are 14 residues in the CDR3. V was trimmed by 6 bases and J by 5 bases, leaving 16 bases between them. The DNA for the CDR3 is TGTGCCAGCAGGACGGGACAAACCCCATATGGCTACACCTTC. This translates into CASRTGQTPYGYTF.

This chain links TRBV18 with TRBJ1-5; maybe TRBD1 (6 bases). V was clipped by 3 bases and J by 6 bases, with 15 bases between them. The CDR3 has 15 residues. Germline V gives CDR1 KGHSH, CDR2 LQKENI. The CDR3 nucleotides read TGTGCCAGCTCACCGGGCTCGGGAGGGGGTCAGCCCCAGCATTTT. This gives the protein CASSPGSGGGQPQHF.

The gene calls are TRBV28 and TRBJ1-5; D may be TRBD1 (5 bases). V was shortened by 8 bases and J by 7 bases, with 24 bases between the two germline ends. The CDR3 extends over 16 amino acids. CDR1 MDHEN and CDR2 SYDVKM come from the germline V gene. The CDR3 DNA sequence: TGTGCCAGCCGTGCCTCGAGTGGGGCCCCCCCCCAGCCCCAGCATTTT. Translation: CASRASSGAPPQPQHF.

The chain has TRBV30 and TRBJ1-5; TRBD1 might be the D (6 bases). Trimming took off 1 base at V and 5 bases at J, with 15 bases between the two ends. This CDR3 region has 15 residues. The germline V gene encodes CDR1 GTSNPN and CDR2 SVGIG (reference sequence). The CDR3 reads CAWSGTRDKHQPQHF. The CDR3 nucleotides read TGTGCCTGGAGTGGGACCAGGGACAAGCATCAGCCCCAGCATTTT.